This T cell receptor (beta chain) was sequenced in a study of blood T cell repertoires in COVID-19. Study details: Samples representing acute and convalescent COVID-19 were sourced from the United States, Italy and Spain. PBMCs, B-cell-depleted T cells, or T cells provided the cDNA or gDNA that made up the material.

In the original workflow: Researchers report that nucleated cell counts were estimated from reference gene primer amplification. The data were produced by immunoSEQ multiplex PCR, yet TCRdb's version contains in-frame clones alone and is incomplete. The V and J calls and the clone size are those of that table, but D and trimming were determined from the DNA. The top ten clones hold roughly 3.9% of a sample with 120,000 or so clones, approximately 87% of them seen once. Germline V gene sequence: CDR1 SGHNT, CDR2 YYREEE (reference sequence). V shed 9 bases, J shed 5 bases, and the junction held 17 bases outside the gene matches. CDR3 length equals 15 residues.

Sequencing was performed on peripheral blood. The sequence derives from a man in his 60s with acute or convalescent COVID-19. The rearrangement joins TRBV5-4 to TRBJ2-7, with TRBD2 matching 7 bases. The CDR3, as DNA: TGTGCCACCGAAGACCCCTCTAGCGGAACTAACGAGCAGTACTTC. Its translation: CATEDPSSGTNEQYF.